These T cell receptor beta chains were read from a single sample in a study of lymphopenia after photon versus proton radiotherapy. Using immunoSEQ multiplex PCR, the repertoire was profiled, and TCRdb retains in-frame clones only, with some absent. The data show 83,000 or so clones, 83% seen once. The material was peripheral blood, obtained from a patient treated with proton-based radiotherapy. The receptors derive from a man in his 60s with pancreatic cancer. The CDR3 runs from the conserved cysteine through the conserved F or W. The order of the fields is V gene, D gene, clone size, J gene, CDR3 protein, CDR3 DNA. A D gene is named only where the DNA matches it firmly. Size values are once, few and many counts, or a class for expanded clones, and some rows have none.

v_call: TRBV28
d_call: .
clone_size: .
j_call: TRBJ1-1
cdr3_aa: CASNRDSSGTEAFF
cdr3_nt: TGTGCCAGTAACCGGGACTCGTCGGGCACTGAAGCTTTCTTT

v_call: TRBV28
d_call: TRBD1
clone_size: .
j_call: TRBJ1-3
cdr3_aa: CASSSKTGGVSGNTIYF
cdr3_nt: TGTGCCAGCAGTTCAAAGACAGGGGGGGTCTCTGGAAACACCATATATTTT

v_call: TRBV28
d_call: TRBD1
clone_size: .
j_call: TRBJ2-7
cdr3_aa: CASRDRGQGASEQYF
cdr3_nt: TGTGCCAGCAGAGATAGGGGACAGGGGGCTTCGGAGCAGTACTTC

v_call: TRBV29-1
d_call: .
clone_size: few
j_call: TRBJ2-3
cdr3_aa: CSVEAGAGDTQYF
cdr3_nt: TGCAGCGTTGAGGCGGGGGCTGGAGATACGCAGTATTTT

v_call: TRBV29-1
d_call: .
clone_size: few
j_call: TRBJ2-3
cdr3_aa: CSVDIVGGDTQYF
cdr3_nt: TGCAGCGTTGACATCGTAGGGGGGGATACGCAGTATTTT

v_call: TRBV5-4
d_call: .
clone_size: .
j_call: TRBJ1-3
cdr3_aa: CASSSDSGNTIYF
cdr3_nt: TGTGCCAGCAGCTCGGACAGCGGAAACACCATATATTTT

v_call: TRBV10-3
d_call: .
clone_size: .
j_call: TRBJ2-7
cdr3_aa: CASSDYEQYF
cdr3_nt: TGTGCCAGCAGTGATTACGAGCAGTACTTC

v_call: TRBV5-1
d_call: .
clone_size: .
j_call: TRBJ1-3
cdr3_aa: CASSSGGSGNTIYF
cdr3_nt: TGCGCCAGCAGCTCAGGCGGCTCTGGAAACACCATATATTTT

v_call: TRBV5-1
d_call: .
clone_size: .
j_call: TRBJ2-2
cdr3_aa: CASSLAGDTGELFF
cdr3_nt: TGCGCCAGCAGCTTGGCGGGGGACACCGGGGAGCTGTTTTTT

v_call: TRBV7-6
d_call: .
clone_size: .
j_call: TRBJ2-1
cdr3_aa: CASSFTRGHEQFF
cdr3_nt: TGTGCCAGCAGCTTTACCAGGGGCCATGAGCAGTTCTTC

v_call: TRBV5-1
d_call: .
clone_size: once
j_call: TRBJ2-3
cdr3_aa: CASSLVRSSSTDTQYF
cdr3_nt: TGCGCCAGCAGCTTGGTGCGCAGTTCTAGCACAGATACGCAGTATTTT

v_call: TRBV10-3
d_call: .
clone_size: .
j_call: TRBJ1-1
cdr3_aa: CAISSGNTEAFF
cdr3_nt: TGTGCCATCAGCTCAGGGAACACTGAAGCTTTCTTT

v_call: TRBV7-2
d_call: TRBD1
clone_size: .
j_call: TRBJ1-4
cdr3_aa: CASSSTGATNEKLFF
cdr3_nt: TGTGCCAGCAGCTCGACAGGGGCAACTAATGAAAAACTGTTTTTT

v_call: TRBV27
d_call: .
clone_size: .
j_call: TRBJ2-1
cdr3_aa: CASSFQRMSSYNEQFF
cdr3_nt: TGTGCCAGCAGTTTTCAGCGGATGAGCTCCTACAATGAGCAGTTCTTC

v_call: TRBV7-6
d_call: .
clone_size: once
j_call: TRBJ1-1
cdr3_aa: CASSLAQLNTEAFF
cdr3_nt: TGTGCCAGCAGCTTAGCTCAATTGAACACTGAAGCTTTCTTT

v_call: TRBV7-8
d_call: .
clone_size: once
j_call: TRBJ1-3
cdr3_aa: CASSLDRSSSGNTIYF
cdr3_nt: TGTGCCAGCAGCCTAGACAGGTCGAGCTCTGGAAACACCATATATTTT

v_call: TRBV6-5
d_call: TRBD1
clone_size: .
j_call: TRBJ2-1
cdr3_aa: CASTKTGGVYNEQFF
cdr3_nt: TGTGCCAGCACCAAAACAGGGGGAGTCTACAATGAGCAGTTCTTC

v_call: TRBV21-1
d_call: .
clone_size: .
j_call: TRBJ1-5
cdr3_aa: CASRDRAPCQPQHF
cdr3_nt: TGTGCCAGCAGGGACAGGGCCCCATGCCAGCCCCAGCATTTT

v_call: TRBV6-5
d_call: TRBD1
clone_size: .
j_call: TRBJ1-1
cdr3_aa: CASSYISGGRVTEAFF
cdr3_nt: TGTGCCAGCAGTTACATTTCAGGGGGCCGAGTAACTGAAGCTTTCTTT

v_call: TRBV27
d_call: .
clone_size: .
j_call: TRBJ1-5
cdr3_aa: CASRGPNQPQHF
cdr3_nt: TGTGCCAGCAGGGGACCCAATCAGCCCCAGCATTTT

v_call: TRBV6-4
d_call: .
clone_size: .
j_call: TRBJ1-2
cdr3_aa: CASSETGRGGSSYGYTF
cdr3_nt: TGTGCCAGCAGTGAGACAGGCCGGGGGGGTTCTTCCTATGGCTACACCTTC

v_call: TRBV11-3
d_call: .
clone_size: .
j_call: TRBJ2-7
cdr3_aa: CASTFGSLYEQYF
cdr3_nt: TGTGCCAGCACCTTCGGGAGTTTGTACGAGCAGTACTTC

v_call: TRBV29-1
d_call: .
clone_size: .
j_call: TRBJ2-3
cdr3_aa: CSVGTSGSTDTQYF
cdr3_nt: TGCAGCGTTGGGACATCGGGTAGCACAGATACGCAGTATTTT

v_call: TRBV14
d_call: TRBD1
clone_size: .
j_call: TRBJ1-5
cdr3_aa: CASSQESWLRQGERDSNQPQHF
cdr3_nt: TGTGCCAGCAGCCAAGAATCGTGGTTACGACAGGGAGAAAGGGATAGCAATCAGCCCCAGCATTTT

v_call: TRBV4-1
d_call: TRBD2
clone_size: .
j_call: TRBJ2-3
cdr3_aa: CASSQPKLAFSTDTQYF
cdr3_nt: TGCGCCAGCAGCCAGCCCAAACTAGCGTTTAGCACAGATACGCAGTATTTT

v_call: TRBV29-1
d_call: .
clone_size: once
j_call: TRBJ2-3
cdr3_aa: CSVDVAPSSTDTQYF
cdr3_nt: TGCAGCGTTGACGTGGCACCATCTAGCACAGATACGCAGTATTTT

v_call: TRBV19
d_call: TRBD1
clone_size: .
j_call: TRBJ2-1
cdr3_aa: CASSARDRGMANNEQFF
cdr3_nt: TGTGCCAGTAGTGCCCGGGACAGGGGGATGGCTAACAATGAGCAGTTCTTC

v_call: TRBV9
d_call: TRBD1
clone_size: .
j_call: TRBJ2-2
cdr3_aa: CASREGYRGSTGELFF
cdr3_nt: TGTGCCAGCAGAGAGGGCTACAGGGGAAGCACCGGGGAGCTGTTTTTT

v_call: TRBV7-2
d_call: TRBD1
clone_size: .
j_call: TRBJ1-5
cdr3_aa: CASSWDRAGQPQHF
cdr3_nt: TGTGCCAGCAGCTGGGACAGGGCGGGTCAGCCCCAGCATTTT

v_call: TRBV11-2
d_call: .
clone_size: .
j_call: TRBJ2-3
cdr3_aa: CASSLVELNTQYF
cdr3_nt: TGTGCCAGCAGCTTAGTAGAGTTGAATACGCAGTATTTT

v_call: TRBV11-2
d_call: TRBD2
clone_size: .
j_call: TRBJ2-3
cdr3_aa: CASSLYSGRALSTDTQYF
cdr3_nt: TGTGCCAGCAGCTTATATAGCGGGAGGGCCTTGAGCACAGATACGCAGTATTTT

v_call: TRBV29-1
d_call: TRBD1
clone_size: few
j_call: TRBJ2-7
cdr3_aa: CSVGGTGSYEQYF
cdr3_nt: TGCAGCGTTGGGGGGACAGGTTCCTACGAGCAGTACTTC

v_call: TRBV2
d_call: TRBD1
clone_size: few
j_call: TRBJ1-5
cdr3_aa: CASSRPGQGEQPQHF
cdr3_nt: TGTGCCAGCAGCCGTCCGGGACAGGGAGAACAGCCCCAGCATTTT

v_call: TRBV5-1
d_call: TRBD1
clone_size: .
j_call: TRBJ2-3
cdr3_aa: CASSSGHGAGTGGTDTQYF
cdr3_nt: TGCGCCAGCAGCTCGGGCCACGGAGCCGGGACAGGGGGGACAGATACGCAGTATTTT

v_call: TRBV7-9
d_call: .
clone_size: .
j_call: TRBJ2-4
cdr3_aa: CASSLSGQNIQYF
cdr3_nt: TGTGCCAGCAGCTTATCTGGACAAAACATTCAGTACTTC

v_call: TRBV6-5
d_call: .
clone_size: few
j_call: TRBJ1-1
cdr3_aa: CASRTGTASYF
cdr3_nt: TGTGCCAGCAGGACAGGCACGGCCTCCTACTTT